Included here is one T cell receptor (beta chain) sequence, with context. The antigen is undetermined. Measured with immunoSEQ multiplex PCR; TCRdb has only the in-frame clones, and not every one. The profile covers around 1.1 million clones, with roughly 80% appearing a single time and 0.85% to 1% taken by the ten largest. Each of the donors was a healthy adult who was HIV-negative and had not had a recent acute infection or vaccination. Every one of the donors was a Caucasian adult that lived in Nashville, Tennessee. This specimen comes from a study of shared clonotypes between healthy human individuals. Study at large: Plates per donor: three CD4 naive, three CD4 memory, two CD8 naive, one CD8 memory. General study results and limits: The sharing of approximately 4.6% of naive CD4 clonotypes was seen across a handful of donors.

The V end was cut by 1 base, the J end by 9 bases, with 7 bases between. CDR3 size: 11 residues. The germline V gene encodes CDR1 DFQATT and CDR2 SNEGSKA (reference sequence). Sequenced sample: memory CD4+ T cells from PBMCs. Subset in this sample: CD45RA-negative fraction. The chain carries TRBV20-1 and TRBJ2-1; D not resolved. This clonotype was obtained from a man in his late teens or twenties in good health. Some clones in this sample may be carry-over from other donors' samples. CDR3 protein: CSARAFGEQFF. The DNA of the CDR3 is TGCAGTGCTAGAGCATTTGGTGAGCAGTTCTTC.